The 19 T cell receptor beta chains presented below share a single source sample, sequenced in a study of Graves' ophthalmopathy and Graves' hyperthyroidism. From RNA, the CDR3 regions of TCR beta chains were amplified and sequenced. In the first round, RT-PCR was carried out with HTBI primers, and a multiplex PCR formed the second round. TCRdb re-derived calls from the multiplex PCR reads in MiXCR, one entry per CDR3 protein. The sample shows a few hundred thousand distinct CDR3 sequences, roughly 14% of them seen only once. Sequencing input: peripheral blood. These receptor sequences come from a woman aged 18-30 years with stable Graves' hyperthyroidism.

J is TRBJ1-1 and V is TRBV5-1, with TRBD1 as a possible D gene (6 bases). CDR3 length: 14 residues. The germline gives CDR1 SGHRS, CDR2 YFSETQ. Trimming cost V 5 bases and J 8 bases, with 19 bases left between them. The CDR3 DNA sequence: TGCGCCAGCAGAGTCCGGGACAAGGATCGGGAAGCTTTCTTT. Protein product: CASRVRDKDREAFF.

This clonotype has a count of ten or more. The chain joins TRBV5-6 to TRBJ1-1; D unresolved. Looked up from germline, CDR1 is SGHDT and CDR2 is YYEEEE. Trimming left V 5 bases short and J 0 bases short, with 14 bases between. The CDR3 extends over 15 amino acids. Here the CDR3 reads CASSAKLGLNTEAFF. The CDR3 DNA is TGTGCCAGCAGTGCTAAACTCGGGTTGAACACTGAAGCTTTCTTT.

This clonotype was seen at least ten times. The chain couples TRBV12-3 or TRBV12-4 to TRBJ2-2, with a tentative D call TRBD2 (5 bases). With 6 bases removed from V and 6 bases from J, the gap between germline ends came to 11 bases. This CDR3 contains 13 residues. The CDR3, as DNA: TGTGCCAGCAGGGGAGAGGATCCCGGGGAGCTGTTTTTT. Translating it yields CASRGEDPGELFF.

Many counts were recorded for this clonotype. This chain joins TRBV2 and TRBJ2-2; either TRBD1 or TRBD2 may supply D (5 bases each). CDR3 length: 14 amino acids. The V gene's germline CDR1 is SNHLY and CDR2 FYNNEI. V was trimmed by 6 bases and J by 9 bases, leaving 17 bases between them. In DNA form, the CDR3 reads TGTGCCAGCAGGCAGTCCGGGGCCGCCAGGGAGCTGTTTTTT. It encodes CASRQSGAARELFF.

This clonotype was observed at least ten times. This could be a read error, since a much larger clone is one nucleotide away. The J gene is TRBJ1-1, the V gene TRBV6-1; D remains unclear. The V gene lost 8 bases and the J gene lost 3 bases, with 13 bases spanning the gap. CDR1 and CDR2 (germline): MNHNS, SASEGT. The CDR3 sequence is 13 residues long. Here the CDR3 reads CASGRVFDTEAFF. The CDR3 bases are TGTGCCAGCGGAAGGGTTTTCGACACTGAAGCTTTCTTT.

This clonotype was recorded at least ten times. The V call is TRBV19, the J call TRBJ2-2, with D tentatively TRBD1 (5 bases). CDR1 and CDR2 from the germline V gene are LNHDA and SQIVND (reference sequence). With 2 bases removed from V and 6 bases from J, the gap between germline ends came to 7 bases. CDR3 length: 13 amino acids. The CDR3 nucleotides read TGTGCCAGTAGTATATCAGGGCCCGGGGAGCTGTTTTTT. It specifies CASSISGPGELFF.

This clonotype was observed at least ten times. The V gene is TRBV7-9, the J gene TRBJ2-7; D is possibly TRBD1 or TRBD2 (5 bases each). The CDR3 is made up of 15 amino acids. Trimming took 1 base from V and 2 from J, leaving 12 bases between them. Germline CDR1 reads SEHNR; CDR2 reads FQNEAQ (reference sequence). The CDR3 sequence: CASSLVGGAPYEQYF. The CDR3, as DNA: TGTGCCAGCAGCTTAGTTGGGGGAGCCCCCTACGAGCAGTACTTC.

This clonotype has ten or more counts. The chain employs TRBV13 and TRBJ2-5, with 11 bases identical to TRBD2. The J segment lost 4 bases and the V segment lost 3 bases, leaving 10 bases of the junction unmatched. The CDR3 covers 17 residues. CDR1 PRHDT and CDR2 FYEKMQ come from the germline V gene (reference sequence). The CDR3, as DNA: TGTGCCAGCAGCTTCCCTAGCGGGGGGCCCGTGGGAGAGACCCAGTACTTC. Residues: CASSFPSGGPVGETQYF. Together with reference TRBV13 and TRBJ2-5, the CDR3 gives the full variable domain: AAGVIQSPRHLIKEKRETATLKCYPIPRHDTVYWYQQGPGQDPQFLISFYEKMQSDKGSIPDRFSAQQFSDYHSELNMSSLELGDSALYFCASSFPSGGPVGETQYFGPGTRLLVL.

Of note for this clonotype: Possible read error: a much larger clone is one base away. The chain has TRBV6-1 and TRBJ1-1; TRBD1 is a possible D gene (6 bases). CDR1 is MNHNS and CDR2 is SASEGT in the germline V gene. The CDR3 is made up of 14 amino acids. CDR3 DNA sequence: TGTGCCAGCAGTCTCACAGGGCTGGGGACTGAAGCTTGCTTT. Protein product: CASSLTGLGTEACF.

The chain joins TRBV15 to TRBJ2-7; 8 bases are a match to TRBD1. Germline V gene lookup returns CDR1 LNHNV and CDR2 YYDKDF (reference sequence). CDR3 length: 15 amino acids. J lost 3 bases, V lost 4 bases, and 8 bases had no gene match. This CDR3 is CATSTPQGVNYEQYF. DNA of the CDR3: TGTGCCACCAGCACACCACAGGGGGTTAACTACGAGCAGTACTTC.

This clonotype was seen at least ten times. V is TRBV12-3 or TRBV12-4 and J is TRBJ2-5; 9 bases match TRBD1. The CDR3 loop spans 13 amino acids. Germline trimming cut 7 bases from V and 5 bases from J; bases unmatched to any gene: 5. CDR3 residues: CASTTGTGETQYF. The CDR3 DNA follows: TGTGCCAGCACCACCGGGACAGGGGAGACCCAGTACTTC.

This clonotype was detected ten times or more. The rearrangement links TRBV5-1 to TRBJ2-5, with D possibly TRBD2 on 6 matching bases. Between the trimmed V and J ends, which lost 0 bases and 3 bases, there was a span of 12 bases. From germline, CDR1 is SGHRS and CDR2 YFSETQ. CDR3 length: 15 residues. CDR3 in amino acids: CASSLAGSGEETQYF. CDR3 DNA: TGCGCCAGCAGCTTGGCCGGGAGCGGTGAAGAGACCCAGTACTTC.

This clonotype was recorded many times. This sequence joins TRBV6-2 or TRBV6-3 and TRBJ1-1; D gene ambiguous. The V and J ends lost 7 bases and 0 bases respectively, with 9 bases between them. CDR1 MNHEY and CDR2 SVGEGT come from the germline V gene. The CDR3 covers 13 residues. The CDR3 region is CASKVIVNTEAFF. In DNA form, the CDR3 reads TGTGCCAGCAAGGTAATCGTGAACACTGAAGCTTTCTTT.

This clonotype was counted at least ten times. This chain joins TRBV20-1 and TRBJ1-5, with 7 bases identical to TRBD1. The CDR3 spans 14 residues. Germline V CDR1 and CDR2: DFQATT, SNEGSKA (reference sequence). The J segment lost 5 bases and the V segment lost 3 bases, leaving 7 bases of the junction unmatched. CDR3 bases: TGCAGTGCTAGTGGAACGGGACAGTATCAGCCCCAGCATTTT. It is translated as CSASGTGQYQPQHF.

This clonotype was counted ten times or more. The chain uses TRBV19 and TRBJ2-5; tentatively, D is TRBD1 (5 bases). V was clipped by 6 bases and J by 2 bases, with 13 bases between them. CDR1 is LNHDA, CDR2 SQIVND, per germline (reference sequence). This CDR3 has 14 residues. In DNA, the CDR3 is TGTGCCAGTAGAGTCAGGCAGGGACAAGAGACCCAGTACTTC. Its protein is CASRVRQGQETQYF. Looking up the rest from reference TRBV19 and TRBJ2-5 gives the full variable domain: DGGITQSPKYLFRKEGQNVTLSCEQNLNHDAMYWYRQDPGQGLRLIYYSQIVNDFQKGDIAEGYSVSREKKESFPLTVTSAQKNPTAFYLCASRVRQGQETQYFGPGTRLLVL.

This clonotype was observed at least ten times. The CDR3 sequence: CASGGSRGNTEAFF. Here the CDR3 DNA reads TGTGCCAGCGGGGGTTCACGGGGGAACACTGAAGCTTTCTTT. The chain joins TRBV7-9 to TRBJ1-1, with D possibly TRBD1 on 5 matching bases. The CDR3 sequence is 14 residues long. V lost 8 bases and J 1 base, leaving 14 bases between the germline ends. CDR1 and CDR2 from the germline V gene are SEHNR and FQNEAQ (reference sequence).

The chain employs TRBV19 and TRBJ1-1, with D maybe TRBD1 (6 bases). Germline lookup yields CDR1 LNHDA and CDR2 SQIVND (reference sequence). The CDR3 loop spans 16 amino acids. The ends were cut back, 7 bases at V and 0 bases at J, with 18 bases in the middle. The CDR3 bases are TGTGCCAGTACTAGCTCTGTGGGACACCTGAACACTGAAGCTTTCTTT. Protein product: CASTSSVGHLNTEAFF.

The chain has TRBV19 and TRBJ1-2; possibly TRBD1 for D (5 bases). Germline assignment: CDR1 LNHDA and CDR2 SQIVND (reference sequence). The V gene lost 3 bases and the J gene lost 5 bases, with 13 bases spanning the gap. The CDR3 spans 14 residues. CDR3 protein: CASSIPGTVYGYTF. CDR3 nucleotides: TGTGCCAGTAGTATCCCCGGGACGGTATATGGCTACACCTTC. The full variable domain, in which reference TRBV19 and TRBJ1-2 provide the parts outside the CDR3, is DGGITQSPKYLFRKEGQNVTLSCEQNLNHDAMYWYRQDPGQGLRLIYYSQIVNDFQKGDIAEGYSVSREKKESFPLTVTSAQKNPTAFYLCASSIPGTVYGYTFGSGTRLTVV.

This clonotype was seen at least ten times. The chain employs TRBV5-1 and TRBJ1-2; D remains unclear. This CDR3 has 15 residues. CDR1 and CDR2 from the germline V gene are SGHRS and YFSETQ. V lost 0 bases and J lost 6, with 15 bases in between. CDR3 sequence reads: CASSLEPNLPHGYTF. The CDR3 region has the DNA TGCGCCAGCAGCTTGGAACCGAACCTACCCCATGGCTACACCTTC.